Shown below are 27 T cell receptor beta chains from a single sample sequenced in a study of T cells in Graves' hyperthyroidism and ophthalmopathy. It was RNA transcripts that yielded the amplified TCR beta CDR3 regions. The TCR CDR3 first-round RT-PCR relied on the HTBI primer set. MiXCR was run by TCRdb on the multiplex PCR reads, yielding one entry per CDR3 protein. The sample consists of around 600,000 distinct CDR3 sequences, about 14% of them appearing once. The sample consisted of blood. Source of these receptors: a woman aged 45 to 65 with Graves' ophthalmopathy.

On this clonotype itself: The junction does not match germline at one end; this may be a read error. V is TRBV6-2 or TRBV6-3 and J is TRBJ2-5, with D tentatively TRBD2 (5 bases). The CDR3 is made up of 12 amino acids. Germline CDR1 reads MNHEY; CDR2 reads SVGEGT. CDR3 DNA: TGTGCCAGCAGTATATCGGGGAGTGTGCGTCACTTC. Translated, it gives CASSISGSVRHF.

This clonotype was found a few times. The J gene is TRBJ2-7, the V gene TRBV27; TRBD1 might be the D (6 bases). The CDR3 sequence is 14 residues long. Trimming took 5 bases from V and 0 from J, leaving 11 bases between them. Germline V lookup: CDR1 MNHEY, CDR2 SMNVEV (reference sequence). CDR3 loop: CASSDTGISYEQYF. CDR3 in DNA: TGTGCCAGCAGTGACACAGGGATCTCCTACGAGCAGTACTTC.

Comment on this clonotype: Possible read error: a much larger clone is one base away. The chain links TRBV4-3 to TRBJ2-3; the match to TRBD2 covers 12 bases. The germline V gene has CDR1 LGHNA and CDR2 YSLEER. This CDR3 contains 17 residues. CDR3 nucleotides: TGCGCCAGCGGCCAAGATCGGACTAGCGGGAAAACAGATACGCAGTATTTT. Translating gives CASGQDRTSGKTDTQYF.

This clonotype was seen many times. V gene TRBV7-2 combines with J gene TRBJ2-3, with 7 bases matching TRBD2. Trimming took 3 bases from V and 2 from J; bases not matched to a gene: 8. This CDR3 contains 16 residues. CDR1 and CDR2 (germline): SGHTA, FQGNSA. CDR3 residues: CASSLMSSGNTDTQYF. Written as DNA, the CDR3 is TGTGCCAGCAGCTTGATGTCCAGCGGGAACACAGATACGCAGTATTTT.

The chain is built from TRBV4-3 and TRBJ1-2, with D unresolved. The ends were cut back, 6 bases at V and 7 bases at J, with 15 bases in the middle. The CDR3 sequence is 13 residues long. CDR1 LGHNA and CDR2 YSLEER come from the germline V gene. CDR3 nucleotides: TGCGCCAGCAGGGGTAACACCGGACCTGGCTACACCTTC. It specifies CASRGNTGPGYTF.

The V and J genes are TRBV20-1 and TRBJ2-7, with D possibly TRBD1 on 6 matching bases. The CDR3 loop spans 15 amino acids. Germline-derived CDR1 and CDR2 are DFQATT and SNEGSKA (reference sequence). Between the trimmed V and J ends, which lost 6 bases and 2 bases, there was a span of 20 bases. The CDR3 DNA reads TGCAGTGCGAGTGGGACACTACAAGGCACCTACGAGCAGTACTTC. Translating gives CSASGTLQGTYEQYF.

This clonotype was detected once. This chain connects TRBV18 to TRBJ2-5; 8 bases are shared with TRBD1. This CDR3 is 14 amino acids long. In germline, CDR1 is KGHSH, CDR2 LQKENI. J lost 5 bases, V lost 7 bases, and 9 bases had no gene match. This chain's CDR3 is CASLHPDRAETQYF. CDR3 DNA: TGTGCCAGCTTACACCCGGACAGGGCCGAGACCCAGTACTTC.

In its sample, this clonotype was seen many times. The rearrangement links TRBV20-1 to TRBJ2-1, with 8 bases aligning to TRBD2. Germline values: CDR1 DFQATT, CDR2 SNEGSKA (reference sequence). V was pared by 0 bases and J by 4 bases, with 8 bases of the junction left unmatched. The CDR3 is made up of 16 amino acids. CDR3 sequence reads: CSARDLREGQYNEQFF. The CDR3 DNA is TGCAGTGCTAGAGATCTCCGGGAGGGCCAGTACAATGAGCAGTTCTTC.

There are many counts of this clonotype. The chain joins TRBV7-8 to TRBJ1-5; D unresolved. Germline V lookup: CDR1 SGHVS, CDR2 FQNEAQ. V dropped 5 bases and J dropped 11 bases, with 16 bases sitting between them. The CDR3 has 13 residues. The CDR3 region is CASSSVPGLTQHF. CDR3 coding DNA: TGTGCCAGCAGCAGCGTGCCGGGGTTGACCCAGCATTTT.

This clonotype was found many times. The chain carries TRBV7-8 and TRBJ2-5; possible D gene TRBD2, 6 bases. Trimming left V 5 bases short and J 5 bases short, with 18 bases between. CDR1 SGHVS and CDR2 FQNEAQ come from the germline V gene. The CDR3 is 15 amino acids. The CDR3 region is CASSPLGGTWETQYF. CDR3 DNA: TGTGCCAGCAGCCCCCTCGGGGGAACGTGGGAGACCCAGTACTTC.

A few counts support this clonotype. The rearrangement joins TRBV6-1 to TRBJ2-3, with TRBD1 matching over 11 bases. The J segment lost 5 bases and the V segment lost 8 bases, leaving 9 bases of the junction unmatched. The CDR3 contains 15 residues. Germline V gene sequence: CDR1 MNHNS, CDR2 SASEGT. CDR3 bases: TGTGCCAGCTCTGAGGACAGGGGGCGCAGAGATACGCAGTATTTT. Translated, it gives CASSEDRGRRDTQYF.

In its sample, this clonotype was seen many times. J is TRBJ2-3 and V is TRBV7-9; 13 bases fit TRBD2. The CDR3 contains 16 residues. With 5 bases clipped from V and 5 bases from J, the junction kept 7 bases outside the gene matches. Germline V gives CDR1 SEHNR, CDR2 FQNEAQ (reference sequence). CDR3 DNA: TGTGCCAGCAGCCCTAGAGGACTAGCGGGAGTAGATACGCAGTATTTT. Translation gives CASSPRGLAGVDTQYF.

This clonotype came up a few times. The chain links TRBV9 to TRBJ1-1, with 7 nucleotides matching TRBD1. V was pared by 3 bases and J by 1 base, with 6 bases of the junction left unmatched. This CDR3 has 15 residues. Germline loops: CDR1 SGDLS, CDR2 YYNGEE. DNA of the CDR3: TGTGCCAGCAGCGGTAAGGGGGCGAAGAACACTGAAGCTTTCTTT. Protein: CASSGKGAKNTEAFF.

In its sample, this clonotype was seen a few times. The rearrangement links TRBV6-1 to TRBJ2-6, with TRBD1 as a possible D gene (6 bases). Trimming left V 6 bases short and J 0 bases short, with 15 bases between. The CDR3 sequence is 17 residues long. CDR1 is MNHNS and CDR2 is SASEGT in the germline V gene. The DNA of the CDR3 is TGTGCCAGCAGATCCGGGACACCTACCTCTGGGGCCAACGTCCTGACTTTC. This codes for CASRSGTPTSGANVLTF.

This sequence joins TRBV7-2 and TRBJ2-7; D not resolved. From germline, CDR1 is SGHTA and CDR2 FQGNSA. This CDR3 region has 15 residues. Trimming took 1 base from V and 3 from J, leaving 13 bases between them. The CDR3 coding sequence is TGTGCCAGCAGCTTAGAAATAGGCCAAATCTACGAGCAGTACTTC. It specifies CASSLEIGQIYEQYF.

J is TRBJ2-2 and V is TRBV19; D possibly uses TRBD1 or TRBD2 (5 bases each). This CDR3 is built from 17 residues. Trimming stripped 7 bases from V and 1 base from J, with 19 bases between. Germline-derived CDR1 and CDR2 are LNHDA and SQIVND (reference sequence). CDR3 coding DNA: TGTGCCAGTACCGGAAACCGGGGACCGAAGAACACCGGGGAGCTGTTTTTT. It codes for CASTGNRGPKNTGELFF.

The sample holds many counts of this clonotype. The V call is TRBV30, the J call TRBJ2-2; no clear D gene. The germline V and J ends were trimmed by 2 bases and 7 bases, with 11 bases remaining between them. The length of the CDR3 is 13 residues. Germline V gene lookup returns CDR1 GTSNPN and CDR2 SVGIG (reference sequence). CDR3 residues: CAWSLLDGGELFF. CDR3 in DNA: TGTGCCTGGAGTCTGTTGGATGGCGGGGAGCTGTTTTTT.

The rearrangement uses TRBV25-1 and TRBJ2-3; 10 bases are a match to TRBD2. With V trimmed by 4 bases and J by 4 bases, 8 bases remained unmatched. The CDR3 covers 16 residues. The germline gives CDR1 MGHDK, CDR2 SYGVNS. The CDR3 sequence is CASSGPSGSFADTQYF. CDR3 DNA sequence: TGTGCCAGCAGTGGACCTAGCGGGAGTTTTGCAGATACGCAGTATTTT.

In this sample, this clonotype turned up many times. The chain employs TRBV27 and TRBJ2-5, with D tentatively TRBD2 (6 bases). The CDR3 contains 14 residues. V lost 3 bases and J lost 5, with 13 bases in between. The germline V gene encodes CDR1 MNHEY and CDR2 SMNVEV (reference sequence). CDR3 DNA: TGTGCCAGCAGTTTCAGGCGGGATCGGGAGACCCAGTACTTC. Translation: CASSFRRDRETQYF.

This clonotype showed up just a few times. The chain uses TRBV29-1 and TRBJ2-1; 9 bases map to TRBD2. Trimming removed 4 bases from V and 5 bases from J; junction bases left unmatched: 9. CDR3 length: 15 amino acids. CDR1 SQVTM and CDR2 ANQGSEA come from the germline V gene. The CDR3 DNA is TGCAGCGTTGTGCGGGCGGGAGGGCCCAACAATGAGCAGTTCTTC. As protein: CSVVRAGGPNNEQFF.

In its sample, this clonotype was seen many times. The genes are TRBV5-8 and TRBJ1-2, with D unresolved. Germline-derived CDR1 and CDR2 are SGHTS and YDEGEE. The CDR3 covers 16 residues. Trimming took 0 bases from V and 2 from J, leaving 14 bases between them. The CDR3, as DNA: TGTGCCAGCAGCTTGGCCTCGGGAGGTTACAACTATGGCTACACCTTC. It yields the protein CASSLASGGYNYGYTF.

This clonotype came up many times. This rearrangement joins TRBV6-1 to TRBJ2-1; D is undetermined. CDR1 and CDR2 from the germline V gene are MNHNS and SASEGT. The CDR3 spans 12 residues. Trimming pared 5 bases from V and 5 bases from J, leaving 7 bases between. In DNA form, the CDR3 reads TGTGCCAGCAGTACCTTCGACAATGAGCAGTTCTTC. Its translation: CASSTFDNEQFF.

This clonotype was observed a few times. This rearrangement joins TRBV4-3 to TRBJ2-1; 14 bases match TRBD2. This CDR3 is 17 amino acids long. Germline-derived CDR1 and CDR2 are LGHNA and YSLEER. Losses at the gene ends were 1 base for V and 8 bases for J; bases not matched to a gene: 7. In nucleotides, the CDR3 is TGCGCCAGCAGCCAAGGACTAGCGGGAGGGCCCCGCCATGAGCAGTTCTTC. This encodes CASSQGLAGGPRHEQFF.

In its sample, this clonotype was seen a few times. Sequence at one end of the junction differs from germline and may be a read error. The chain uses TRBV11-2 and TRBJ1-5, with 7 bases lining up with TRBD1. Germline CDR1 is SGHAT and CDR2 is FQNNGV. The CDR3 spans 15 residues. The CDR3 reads CASSLDRGSNQPRHF. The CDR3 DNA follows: TGTGCCAGCAGCTTAGACAGGGGGAGCAATCAGCCCCGGCATTTT.

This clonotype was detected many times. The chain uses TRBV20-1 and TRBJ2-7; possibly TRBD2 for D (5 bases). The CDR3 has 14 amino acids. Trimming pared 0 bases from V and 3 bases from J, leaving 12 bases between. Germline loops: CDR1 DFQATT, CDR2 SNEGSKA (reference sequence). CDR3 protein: CSARDRLEGYEQYF. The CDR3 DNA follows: TGCAGTGCTAGAGACCGACTCGAGGGCTACGAGCAGTACTTC.

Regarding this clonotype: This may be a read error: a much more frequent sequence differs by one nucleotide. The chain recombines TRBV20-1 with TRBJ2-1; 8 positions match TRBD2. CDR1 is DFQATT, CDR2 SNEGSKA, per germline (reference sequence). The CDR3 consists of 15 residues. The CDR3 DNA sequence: TGCAGTGCTAGAGATGCCGCGGGAGGCTACAATGAGCAGCTCTTC. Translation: CSARDAAGGYNEQLF.

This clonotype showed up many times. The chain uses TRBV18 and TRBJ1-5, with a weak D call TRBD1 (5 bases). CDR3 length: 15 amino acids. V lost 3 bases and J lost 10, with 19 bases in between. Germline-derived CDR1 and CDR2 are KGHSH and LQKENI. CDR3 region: CASSPAGSGKEPQHF. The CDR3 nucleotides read TGTGCCAGCTCACCGGCCGGCTCAGGGAAGGAACCCCAGCATTTT.